A single sample gave rise to the 2 T cell receptor beta chains below, sequenced in a study of cytomegalovirus exposure and HLA in healthy donors. Produced via immunoSEQ multiplex PCR; TCRdb's table is partial and in-frame only. The repertoire holds approximately 180,000 clones, with more than 75% as singletons. Specimen: PBMCs. The receptors were sampled from a man aged 18-30 years in good health and CMV-seropositive.

The chain carries TRBV7-9 and TRBJ2-7; D might be TRBD1 (6 bases). The V end lost 2 bases, the J end lost 0 bases, and 14 bases lay between the germline ends. CDR3 length: 16 amino acids. Germline loops: CDR1 SEHNR, CDR2 FQNEAQ (reference sequence). The DNA of the CDR3 is TGTGCCAGCAGCTTACCCTCCGGGACACCCTCCTACGAGCAGTACTTC. It specifies CASSLPSGTPSYEQYF.

The V and J genes are TRBV6-5 and TRBJ2-1; TRBD2 matches at 8 bases. Germline V gene data show CDR1 as MNHEY and CDR2 as SVGAGI. The CDR3 totals 14 residues. J lost 6 bases, V lost 4 bases, and 5 bases had no gene match. This chain's CDR3 is CASSFRTSSNEQFF. CDR3 bases: TGTGCCAGCAGTTTCAGGACTAGCTCCAATGAGCAGTTCTTC.